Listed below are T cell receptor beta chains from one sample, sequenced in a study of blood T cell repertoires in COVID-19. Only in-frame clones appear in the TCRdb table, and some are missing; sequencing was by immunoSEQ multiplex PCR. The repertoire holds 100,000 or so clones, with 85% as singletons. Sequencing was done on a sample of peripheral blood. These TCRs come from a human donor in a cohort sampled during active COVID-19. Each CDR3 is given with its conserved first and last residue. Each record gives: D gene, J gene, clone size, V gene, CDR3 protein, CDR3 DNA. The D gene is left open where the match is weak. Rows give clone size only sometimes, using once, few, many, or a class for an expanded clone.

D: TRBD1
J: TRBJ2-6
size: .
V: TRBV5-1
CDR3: CASSPGGQGSSGANVLTF
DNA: TGCGCCAGCAGCCCGGGGGGACAGGGTTCGTCTGGGGCCAACGTCCTGACTTTC

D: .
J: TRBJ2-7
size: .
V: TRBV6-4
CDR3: CASSGGVISYEQYF
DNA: TGTGCCAGCAGTGGGGGCGTTATATCCTACGAGCAGTACTTC

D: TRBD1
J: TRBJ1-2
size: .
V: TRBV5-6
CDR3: CASSLQGAGGYTF
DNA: TGTGCCAGCAGCTTACAGGGGGCGGGTGGCTACACCTTC

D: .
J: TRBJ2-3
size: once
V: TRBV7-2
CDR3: CASSLVISTDTQYF
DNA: TGTGCCAGCAGCTTAGTAATAAGCACAGATACGCAGTATTTT

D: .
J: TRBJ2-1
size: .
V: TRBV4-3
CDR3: CASSREIASSFSYNEQFF
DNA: TGCGCCAGCAGCCGAGAGATAGCGTCCAGCTTCTCCTACAATGAGCAGTTCTTC

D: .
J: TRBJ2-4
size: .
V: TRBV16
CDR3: CASSPEGPVDIQYF
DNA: TGTGCCAGCAGCCCCGAGGGCCCGGTGGACATTCAGTACTTC

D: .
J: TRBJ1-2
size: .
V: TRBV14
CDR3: CASSQRPRGGYTF
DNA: TGTGCCAGCAGCCAACGGCCTAGAGGTGGCTACACCTTC

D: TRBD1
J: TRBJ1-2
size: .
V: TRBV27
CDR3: CASSFGTAYGYTF
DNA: TGTGCCAGCAGTTTTGGGACAGCCTATGGCTACACCTTC

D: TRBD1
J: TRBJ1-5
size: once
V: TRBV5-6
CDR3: CASSPGQGRTQHF
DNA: TGTGCCAGCAGTCCGGGACAGGGGCGCACCCAGCATTTT

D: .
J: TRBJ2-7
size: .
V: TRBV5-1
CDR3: CASSASSYEQYF
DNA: TGCGCCAGCAGCGCTAGCTCCTACGAGCAGTACTTC

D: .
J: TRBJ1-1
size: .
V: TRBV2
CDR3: CASSYLSTEAFF
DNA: TGTGCCAGCAGTTACCTCAGCACTGAAGCTTTCTTT

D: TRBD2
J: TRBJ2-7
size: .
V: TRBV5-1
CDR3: CASSLEPSGGLYEQYF
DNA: TGCGCCAGCAGCTTGGAGCCCAGCGGGGGACTCTACGAGCAGTACTTC